The clone carrying this T cell receptor (beta chain) has a handful of counts. The data stem from a study of blood T cell repertoires in COVID-19. Study summary: Samples came from the United States, Italy and Spain, spanning acute and convalescent COVID-19. In each case, the material was cDNA or gDNA derived from T cells, B-cell-depleted T cells, or PBMCs.

Seattle's cohort entered during active infection and was followed longitudinally. V lost 5 bases and J lost 1, with 9 bases in between. The CDR3 is 15 residues long. Germline values: CDR1 MNHEY, CDR2 SVGAGI. In the original analysis: Nucleated cell counts were estimated from reference gene primer amplification. Assay used: immunoSEQ multiplex PCR; TCRdb lists only in-frame clones, some missing. V and J calls and clone size are copied from that table; D and trimming were computed from the DNA. The table shows roughly 170,000 clones, with less than 85% occurring only once. Sequenced material: peripheral blood. The receptor's source is a woman aged 60 to 75 with COVID-19, enrolled during active disease. The V and J genes are TRBV6-5 and TRBJ2-6; D is unclear. Here the CDR3 reads CASSPMQSGANVLTF. The CDR3 coding sequence is TGTGCCAGCAGTCCGATGCAGTCTGGGGCCAACGTCCTGACTTTC.